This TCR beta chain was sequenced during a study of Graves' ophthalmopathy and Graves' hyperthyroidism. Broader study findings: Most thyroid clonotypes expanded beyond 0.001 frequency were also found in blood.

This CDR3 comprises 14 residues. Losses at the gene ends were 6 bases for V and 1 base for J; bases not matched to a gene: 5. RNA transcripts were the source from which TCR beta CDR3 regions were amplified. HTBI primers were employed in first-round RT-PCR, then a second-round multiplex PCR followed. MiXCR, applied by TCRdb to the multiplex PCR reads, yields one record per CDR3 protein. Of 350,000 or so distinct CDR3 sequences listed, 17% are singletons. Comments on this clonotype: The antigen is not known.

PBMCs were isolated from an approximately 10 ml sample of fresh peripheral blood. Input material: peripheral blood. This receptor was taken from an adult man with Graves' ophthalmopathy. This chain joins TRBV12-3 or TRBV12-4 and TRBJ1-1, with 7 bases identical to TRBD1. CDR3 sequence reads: CASRTGNANTEAFF. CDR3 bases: TGTGCCAGCAGGACAGGGAACGCGAACACTGAAGCTTTCTTT.